The 28 T cell receptor beta chains below all came from one sample that was sequenced in a study of cytomegalovirus exposure and HLA in healthy donors. Primers included in the PCR were 60 Vbeta and 13 Jbeta primers. The method was immunoSEQ multiplex PCR; TCRdb's version includes in-frame clones alone and lacks a portion of them. The sample holds around 180,000 clones, about 77% seen once. Sequencing input: PBMCs. The receptor source for this set is a woman in her 30s in good health and CMV-seropositive.

The CDR3 DNA reads TGTGCCAGCAGCCAGAACCAGGGGAGACCCCAGCATTTT. Translating it yields CASSQNQGRPQHF. This chain connects TRBV7-6 to TRBJ1-5, with a possible D match to TRBD1 (6 bases). V was shortened by 5 bases and J by 10 bases, with 15 bases between the two germline ends. The CDR3 covers 13 residues. Germline loops: CDR1 SGHVS, CDR2 FNYEAQ.

The chain uses TRBV10-2 and TRBJ1-2, with TRBD1 identical over 9 bases. V gave up 3 bases and J gave up 4 bases; unmatched junction bases: 9. The CDR3 length is 16 residues. Germline CDR1 WSHSY, CDR2 SAAADI. The CDR3 here is CASSDGQGRGLYGYTF. In DNA form, the CDR3 reads TGCGCCAGCAGTGACGGACAGGGGCGAGGTCTCTATGGCTACACCTTC.

By share, this clone counts as medium-sized (0.01 to 0.1%). This sequence joins TRBV4-1 and TRBJ1-1; the D gene is possibly TRBD1 (5 bases). CDR1 and CDR2 from the germline V gene are MGHRA and YSYEKL. This CDR3 is built from 14 residues. The V gene lost 4 bases and the J gene lost 7 bases, with 16 bases spanning the gap. This CDR3 is CASSPGSTESEAFF. Written as DNA, the CDR3 is TGCGCCAGCAGCCCCGGATCGACAGAAAGTGAAGCTTTCTTT.

This chain links TRBV5-1 with TRBJ1-1; 9 bases line up with TRBD1. V lost 4 bases and J lost 1; bases outside the gene matches: 5. This CDR3 contains 15 residues. Germline V gives CDR1 SGHRS, CDR2 YFSETQ. In DNA, the CDR3 is TGCGCCAGCAGCCTATGGACAGGGGAGAACACTGAAGCTTTCTTT. It specifies CASSLWTGENTEAFF.

This CDR3 is CASSPRAYNEQFF. CDR3 DNA sequence: TGTGCCAGCAGTCCCCGGGCCTACAATGAGCAGTTCTTC. This rearrangement joins TRBV6-1 to TRBJ2-1; D is unresolved. V was pared by 5 bases and J by 2 bases, with 7 bases between. The CDR3 totals 13 residues. Germline V gene sequence: CDR1 MNHNS, CDR2 SASEGT.

The CDR3 DNA reads TGTGCCAGCAGCCAGAGTAGCGGGGGGTTCACCGGGGAGCTGTTTTTT. Encoded protein: CASSQSSGGFTGELFF. The chain employs TRBV4-2 and TRBJ2-2; 10 bases fit TRBD2. The CDR3 contains 16 residues. With V trimmed by 3 bases and J by 4 bases, 5 bases remained unmatched. CDR1 and CDR2 from the germline V gene are LGHNA and YNFKEQ.

The chain couples TRBV7-6 to TRBJ1-3; D is undetermined. This CDR3 comprises 14 residues. V was shortened by 5 bases and J by 2 bases, with 10 bases between the two germline ends. Germline V gene sequence: CDR1 SGHVS, CDR2 FNYEAQ. In DNA form, the CDR3 reads TGTGCCAGCAGCCGCGACATGGCTGGAAACACCATATATTTT. Translation gives CASSRDMAGNTIYF.

The chain combines TRBV11-2 with TRBJ1-1; weak D call: TRBD1 (5 bases). CDR1 SGHAT and CDR2 FQNNGV come from the germline V gene. Trimming took off 2 bases at V and 5 bases at J, with 6 bases between the two ends. This CDR3 is built from 12 residues. The chain's CDR3 is CASSLSGTEAFF. CDR3 sequence (DNA): TGTGCCAGCAGCTTATCAGGGACTGAAGCTTTCTTT.

The CDR3 nucleotides read TGCGCCAGCAGCCAAGATGGGGGACAGGTCTTCCCAGAGGAAGCTTTCTTT. Translated, it gives CASSQDGGQVFPEEAFF. The chain is built from TRBV4-1 and TRBJ1-1; 8 bases agree with TRBD1. The ends lost 0 bases at V and 8 bases at J; junction bases unmatched: 14. The CDR3 spans 17 residues. CDR1 MGHRA and CDR2 YSYEKL come from the germline V gene.

This chain uses TRBV5-1 with TRBJ2-2; 12 nucleotides line up with TRBD1. This CDR3 spans 17 amino acids. The junction had 11 bases not matched to a gene; V was cut back by 3 bases and J by 8 bases. Germline V CDR1 and CDR2: SGHRS, YFSETQ. CDR3 protein: CASSWNTGTGGRGELFF. The CDR3, as DNA: TGCGCCAGCAGCTGGAATACCGGGACAGGGGGCAGAGGGGAGCTGTTTTTT.

The chain has TRBV11-2 and TRBJ1-3; D is uncertain. CDR1 is SGHAT, CDR2 FQNNGV, per germline. The CDR3 is made up of 15 amino acids. V shed 2 bases and J shed 0 bases, with 8 bases lying between them. The CDR3 nucleotides read TGTGCCAGCAGCTTATGGGCAGGCTCTGGAAACACCATATATTTT. Translated, it gives CASSLWAGSGNTIYF.

The genes are TRBV27 and TRBJ2-5; D may be TRBD2 (6 bases). The CDR3 length is 12 residues. Trimming took 7 bases from V and 3 from J, leaving 9 bases between them. Germline assignment: CDR1 MNHEY and CDR2 SMNVEV (reference sequence). CDR3 sequence reads: CASMEGEETQYF. CDR3 nucleotide sequence: TGTGCCAGCATGGAGGGTGAAGAGACCCAGTACTTC.

This clone was counted a single time. The chain is built from TRBV7-9 and TRBJ1-2; TRBD1 agrees at 7 bases. This CDR3 has 12 residues. V shed 5 bases, J shed 14 bases, and the junction held 11 bases outside the gene matches. Germline V lookup: CDR1 SEHNR, CDR2 FQNEAQ (reference sequence). The CDR3 region has the DNA TGTGCCAGCAGCCTAAGGGACAGTATGAGGACCTTC. Its protein is CASSLRDSMRTF. Drawing the rest from reference TRBV7-9 and TRBJ1-2, the complete variable domain is DTGVSQNPRHKITKRGQNVTFRCDPISEHNRLYWYRQTLGQGPEFLTYFQNEAQLEKSRLLSDRFSAERPKGSFSTLEIQRTEQGDSAMYLCASSLRDSMRTFGSGTRLTVV.

This clone was counted once. This chain connects TRBV10-2 to TRBJ1-1; D remains ambiguous. CDR1 WSHSY and CDR2 SAAADI come from the germline V gene. CDR3 size: 13 residues. Trimming left V 6 bases short and J 1 base short, with 9 bases between. Here the CDR3 reads CASSRLPNTEAFF. DNA for the CDR3: TGCGCCAGCAGCAGGCTACCGAACACTGAAGCTTTCTTT.

The rearrangement links TRBV11-2 to TRBJ1-3; 9 bases are a match to TRBD1. CDR1 SGHAT and CDR2 FQNNGV come from the germline V gene. V lost 3 bases to trimming and J lost 8 bases; unmatched junction nucleotides: 8. This CDR3 comprises 15 residues. CDR3 nucleotides: TGTGCCAGCAGCTTTGGTGGGACAGGGTTAGACACCATATATTTT. It encodes CASSFGGTGLDTIYF.

The rearrangement links TRBV2 to TRBJ2-2; 8 bases line up with TRBD1. The length of the CDR3 is 16 residues. V dropped 0 bases and J dropped 2; count of bases not matched to a gene: 2. Germline CDR1 and CDR2: SNHLY and FYNNEI. CDR3 residues: CASSEAGTGNTGELFF. DNA of the CDR3: TGTGCCAGCAGTGAAGCCGGGACAGGCAACACCGGGGAGCTGTTTTTT.

The chain couples TRBV29-1 to TRBJ2-5, with unresolved D. This CDR3 has 12 amino acids. The germline V gene has CDR1 SQVTM and CDR2 ANQGSEA. The V end was cut by 4 bases, the J end by 5 bases, with 11 bases between. CDR3 DNA sequence: TGCAGCGTTGCCCAGACCGGGGAGACCCAGTACTTC. Its translation is CSVAQTGETQYF.

The gene calls are TRBV5-5 and TRBJ2-2; a weak D match, TRBD2 (5 bases). CDR1 SGHKS and CDR2 YYEKEE come from the germline V gene (reference sequence). The CDR3 totals 15 residues. V was pared by 0 bases and J by 4 bases, with 10 bases between. This CDR3 is CASSLAGGLTGELFF. CDR3 nucleotide sequence: TGTGCCAGCAGCTTGGCCGGAGGACTCACCGGGGAGCTGTTTTTT.

This chain connects TRBV10-3 to TRBJ1-1; a weak D match, TRBD1 (6 bases). The CDR3 spans 14 residues. CDR1 is ENHRY, CDR2 SYGVKD, per germline. V lost 6 bases and J 9 bases, leaving 20 bases between the germline ends. The CDR3: CAIRAGQPPSKAFF. Written as DNA, the CDR3 is TGTGCCATCAGGGCTGGACAGCCTCCGTCCAAAGCTTTCTTT.

This rearrangement joins TRBV4-3 to TRBJ1-4; D ambiguous. V lost 3 bases, J lost 7 bases, and 15 bases lay in between. CDR1 and CDR2 from the germline V gene are LGHNA and YSLEER. This CDR3 region has 15 residues. For the CDR3, the DNA is TGCGCCAGCAGCCAGAGGGCTCTAATGGGTGAAAAACTGTTTTTT. It is translated as CASSQRALMGEKLFF.

The gene calls are TRBV19 and TRBJ1-1; D is possibly TRBD1 (5 bases). Per germline, CDR1 LNHDA and CDR2 SQIVND (reference sequence). Trimming took 9 bases from V and 3 from J, leaving 23 bases between them. The CDR3 runs 16 residues. The CDR3 nucleotides are TGTGCCAGCAACGATTCCCCTTCGGGACTTCACACTGAAGCTTTCTTT. The encoded protein is CASNDSPSGLHTEAFF.

This chain links TRBV6-5 with TRBJ2-1; 7 nucleotides align to TRBD2. Trimming removed 7 bases from V and 2 bases from J; junction bases left unmatched: 5. The CDR3 extends over 14 amino acids. Germline-derived CDR1 and CDR2 are MNHEY and SVGAGI. The CDR3 sequence: CASTTGGPYNEQFF. Written as DNA, the CDR3 is TGTGCCAGCACCACGGGAGGTCCCTACAATGAGCAGTTCTTC.

The CDR3 reads CASSISGGGPETQYF. The DNA for the CDR3 is TGTGCCAGTAGTATCAGCGGCGGGGGTCCAGAGACCCAGTACTTC. This chain connects TRBV19 to TRBJ2-5; 7 nucleotides line up with TRBD2. This CDR3 has 15 amino acids. Germline CDR1 and CDR2: LNHDA and SQIVND (reference sequence). V gave up 3 bases and J gave up 4 bases; unmatched junction bases: 8. Combining the CDR3 with reference TRBV19 and TRBJ2-5 gives the whole variable domain DGGITQSPKYLFRKEGQNVTLSCEQNLNHDAMYWYRQDPGQGLRLIYYSQIVNDFQKGDIAEGYSVSREKKESFPLTVTSAQKNPTAFYLCASSISGGGPETQYFGPGTRLLVL.

The V call is TRBV5-6, the J call TRBJ2-7; weak D call: TRBD2 (6 bases). V lost 1 base to trimming and J lost 7 bases, with 21 bases between them. Germline V gene data show CDR1 as SGHDT and CDR2 as YYEEEE. The CDR3 is 16 residues long. CDR3 nucleotides: TGTGCCAGCAGCTTGAGGAGCTCTGCGGGACTTCGAGAGCAGTACTTC. It codes for CASSLRSSAGLREQYF.

The V gene is TRBV7-8, the J gene TRBJ2-3, with 7 bases fitting TRBD2. This CDR3 comprises 15 residues. With V trimmed by 3 bases and J by 0 bases, 3 bases remained unmatched. Germline V lookup: CDR1 SGHVS, CDR2 FQNEAQ. The CDR3 is CASSFASGSTDTQYF. CDR3 nucleotides: TGTGCCAGCAGCTTCGCTAGCGGCAGCACAGATACGCAGTATTTT.

This chain connects TRBV2 to TRBJ2-2; a possible D gene is TRBD1 (6 bases). The CDR3 covers 14 residues. V lost 8 bases and J lost 2, with 12 bases in between. The V gene's germline CDR1 is SNHLY and CDR2 FYNNEI. CDR3 protein: CASQGSTNTGELFF. The CDR3 DNA reads as TGTGCCAGCCAGGGGAGTACCAACACCGGGGAGCTGTTTTTT.

The chain combines TRBV5-1 with TRBJ2-3; 7 nucleotides match TRBD2. The CDR3 covers 15 residues. With V trimmed by 4 bases and J by 3 bases, 8 bases remained unmatched. CDR1 and CDR2 (germline): SGHRS, YFSETQ. CDR3 protein: CASSLSGSVTDTQYF. DNA of the CDR3: TGCGCCAGCAGCCTTAGCGGGTCTGTGACAGATACGCAGTATTTT.

The J gene is TRBJ2-7, the V gene TRBV27, with TRBD1 identical over 11 bases. V was clipped by 6 bases and J by 7 bases; unmatched bases: 11. The CDR3 loop spans 15 amino acids. CDR1 is MNHEY and CDR2 is SMNVEV in the germline V gene (reference sequence). The CDR3: CASRGQGTGGREQYF. CDR3 nucleotide sequence: TGTGCCAGCAGGGGACAGGGGACAGGGGGGAGGGAGCAGTACTTC.